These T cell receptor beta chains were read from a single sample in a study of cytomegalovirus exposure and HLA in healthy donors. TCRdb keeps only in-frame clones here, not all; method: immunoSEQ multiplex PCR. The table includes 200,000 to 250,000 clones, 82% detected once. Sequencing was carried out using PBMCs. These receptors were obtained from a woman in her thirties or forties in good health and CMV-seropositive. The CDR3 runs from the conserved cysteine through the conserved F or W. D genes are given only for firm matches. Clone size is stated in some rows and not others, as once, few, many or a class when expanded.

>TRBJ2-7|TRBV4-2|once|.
CASSQEIGTSAYEQYF
TGTGCCAGCAGCCAAGAAATCGGGACATCAGCCTACGAGCAGTACTTC
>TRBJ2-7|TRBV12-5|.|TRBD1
CASGNRDRGSYEQYF
TGTGCTAGTGGTAACCGGGACAGGGGTTCCTACGAGCAGTACTTC
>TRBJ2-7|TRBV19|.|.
CASSIDSTTEQYF
TGTGCCAGTAGTATAGATTCGACAACCGAGCAGTACTTC
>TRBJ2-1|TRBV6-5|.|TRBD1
CASSYDRDTYNEQFF
TGTGCCAGCAGTTACGACAGGGACACCTACAATGAGCAGTTCTTC
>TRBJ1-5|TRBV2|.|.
CASSDRRGHQPQHF
TGTGCCAGCAGTGACCGGAGAGGGCACCAGCCCCAGCATTTT
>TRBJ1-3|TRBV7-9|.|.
CASSLLSGEGNTIYF
TGTGCCAGCAGCTTACTGTCAGGGGAAGGAAACACCATATATTTT
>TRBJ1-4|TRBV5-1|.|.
CASTLRGPNEKLFF
TGCGCCAGCACCCTCCGCGGGCCTAATGAAAAACTGTTTTTT
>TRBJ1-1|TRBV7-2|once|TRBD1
CASSIRRGYAEAFF
TGTGCCAGCAGCATCCGCAGGGGGTACGCTGAAGCTTTCTTT
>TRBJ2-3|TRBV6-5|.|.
CASNVASAQYF
TGTGCCAGCAACGTCGCTAGCGCGCAGTATTTT
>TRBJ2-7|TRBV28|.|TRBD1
CASKRTGSSYEQYF
TGTGCCAGCAAGCGGACAGGGAGCTCCTACGAGCAGTACTTC
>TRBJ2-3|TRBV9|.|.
CASSVAAGLTSTDTQYF
TGTGCCAGCAGCGTAGCGGCAGGCCTAACTAGCACAGATACGCAGTATTTT
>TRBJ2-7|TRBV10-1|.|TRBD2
CASSESAPGLAGGYEQYF
TGCGCCAGCAGTGAGTCGGCCCCGGGACTAGCGGGCGGCTACGAGCAGTACTTC
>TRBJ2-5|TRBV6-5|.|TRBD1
CASSPTGTETQYF
TGTGCCAGCAGTCCGACAGGGACGGAGACCCAGTACTTC
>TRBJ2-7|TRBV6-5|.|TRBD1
CASSYSSGTGLGEQYF
TGTGCCAGCAGTTACTCGAGTGGGACAGGGCTAGGCGAGCAGTACTTC
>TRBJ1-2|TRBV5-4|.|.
CASSAGLGYGYTF
TGTGCCAGCAGCGCGGGACTCGGGTATGGCTACACCTTC
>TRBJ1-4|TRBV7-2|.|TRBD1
CASSPLTGVVGKLFF
TGTGCCAGCAGCCCCCTGACAGGGGTCGTCGGAAAACTGTTTTTT
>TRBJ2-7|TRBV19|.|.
CASSRTGLNEQYF
TGTGCCAGTAGTAGAACAGGGTTGAACGAGCAGTACTTC
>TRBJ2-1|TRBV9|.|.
CASSARINEQFF
TGTGCCAGCAGCGCCAGGATTAATGAGCAGTTCTTC
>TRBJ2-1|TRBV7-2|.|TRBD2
CASSSTSGVYNEQFF
TGTGCCAGCAGCTCTACTAGCGGGGTTTACAATGAGCAGTTCTTC
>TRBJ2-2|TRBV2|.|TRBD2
CASNTAGGHGELFF
TGTGCCAGCAATACAGCGGGGGGGCACGGGGAGCTGTTTTTT
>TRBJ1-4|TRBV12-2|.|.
CASRLDGEGVATNEKLFF
TGTGCAAGTCGCTTAGACGGGGAGGGGGTGGCAACTAATGAAAAACTGTTTTTT
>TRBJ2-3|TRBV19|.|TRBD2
CASSIISGSLGYF
TGTGCCAGTAGTATAATTAGCGGGAGTTTGGGGTATTTT
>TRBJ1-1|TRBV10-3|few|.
CAISSMNTEAFF
TGTGCCATCAGTTCCATGAACACTGAAGCTTTCTTT
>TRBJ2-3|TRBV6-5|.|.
CASSLRTPLTDTQYF
TGTGCCAGCAGTCTGCGCACCCCTCTTACAGATACGCAGTATTTT
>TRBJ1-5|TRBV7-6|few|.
CASSPTQGSGQPQHF
TGTGCCAGCAGCCCAACACAGGGATCGGGACAGCCCCAGCATTTT
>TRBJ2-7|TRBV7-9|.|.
CASSSQGTGSHEQYF
TGTGCCAGCAGCTCCCAGGGAACTGGTAGTCACGAGCAGTACTTC
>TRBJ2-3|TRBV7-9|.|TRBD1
CASSPRQGAGADTQYF
TGTGCCAGCAGCCCAAGACAGGGGGCTGGGGCAGATACGCAGTATTTT
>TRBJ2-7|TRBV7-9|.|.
CASSRDTYEQYF
TGTGCCAGCAGCCGCGACACCTACGAGCAGTACTTC
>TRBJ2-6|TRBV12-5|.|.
CASVLDRFSGANVLTF
TGTGCTAGTGTCCTCGACAGGTTCTCTGGGGCCAACGTCCTGACTTTC
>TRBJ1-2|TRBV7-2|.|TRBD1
CASSSTIDRVAGYTF
TGTGCCAGCAGCTCCACAATCGACAGGGTGGCTGGCTACACCTTC
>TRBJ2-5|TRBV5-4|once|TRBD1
CASSRRGPETQYF
TGTGCCAGCAGCCGCAGGGGGCCGGAGACCCAGTACTTC
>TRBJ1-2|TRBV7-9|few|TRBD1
CSSSSTDGTGGVGYGYTF
TGTTCCAGCAGCTCTACCGACGGGACAGGGGGCGTGGGCTATGGCTACACCTTC
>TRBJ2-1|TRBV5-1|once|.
CASSLALDFYNEQFF
TGCGCCAGCAGCTTGGCCCTGGACTTCTACAATGAGCAGTTCTTC
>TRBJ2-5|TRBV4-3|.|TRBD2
CASSQGTIETQYF
TGCGCCAGCAGCCAGGGGACTATTGAGACCCAGTACTTC
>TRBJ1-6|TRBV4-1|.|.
CASSQDTGEEDSPLHF
TGCGCCAGCAGCCAAGATACCGGGGAGGAGGATTCACCCCTCCACTTT
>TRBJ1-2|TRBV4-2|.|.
CASSQDAAPFENGYTF
TGTGCCAGCAGCCAAGATGCGGCCCCCTTTGAGAATGGCTACACCTTC
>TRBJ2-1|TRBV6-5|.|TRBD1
CASRAGTAINEQFF
TGTGCCAGCAGAGCCGGGACAGCTATCAATGAGCAGTTCTTC
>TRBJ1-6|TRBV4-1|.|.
CASSQVGGPGSPLHF
TGCGCCAGCAGCCAAGTGGGGGGGCCGGGTTCACCCCTCCACTTT
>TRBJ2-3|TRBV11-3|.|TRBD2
CASSSGTSGGAEDTQYF
TGTGCCAGCAGCTCCGGGACTAGCGGGGGGGCCGAAGATACGCAGTATTTT
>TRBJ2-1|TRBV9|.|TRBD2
CASSADAGLAGREFF
TGTGCCAGCAGCGCCGATGCGGGACTAGCGGGAAGGGAGTTCTTC
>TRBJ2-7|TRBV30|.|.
CAWSPTLGPYEQYF
TGTGCCTGGAGTCCGACACTAGGCCCCTACGAGCAGTACTTC
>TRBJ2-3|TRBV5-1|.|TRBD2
CASSLVLAGGSSTDTQYF
TGCGCCAGCAGCTTGGTACTAGCGGGGGGCTCTAGCACAGATACGCAGTATTTT
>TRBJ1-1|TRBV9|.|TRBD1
CASSLTGANTEAFF
TGTGCCAGCAGCTTGACAGGGGCGAACACTGAAGCTTTCTTT
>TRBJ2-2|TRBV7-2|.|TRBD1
CASSLVGTGGNTGELFF
TGTGCCAGTTCCTTGGTCGGGACAGGGGGGAACACCGGGGAGCTGTTTTTT
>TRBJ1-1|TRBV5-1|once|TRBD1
CASSLAAGGAWDTEAFF
TGCGCCAGCAGCTTGGCGGCAGGGGGCGCTTGGGACACTGAAGCTTTCTTT